This TCR beta chain was identified in a study of shared clonotypes between healthy human individuals. General study results and limits: How much donors shared clonotypes was expected to be affected by sequencing depth.

Remarks on this clone: No antigen is known for it.

This was a deep-level run. The team ran DNA from unsorted PBMCs on ten immunoSEQ deep assay plates for sequencing. Authors' processing steps: ImmunoSEQ sequences covered only the junction and lacked quality scores; filtering therefore differed. TCRdb's table, derived via immunoSEQ multiplex PCR, lists solely in-frame clones and lacks some. D and trimming come from the DNA, and the V and J calls and clone size come from that table. The sample consists of approximately 470,000 clones, 70% to 85% of them appearing once. Sequencing was carried out using PBMCs. This TCR derives from a middle-aged woman in good health. Some clones in this sample may be carry-over from other donors' samples.

The CDR3 DNA reads TGTGCCAGCAGTGACTACGGAGAGACCCAGTACTTC. Its protein is CASSDYGETQYF. V gene TRBV6-1 combines with J gene TRBJ2-5, with D uncertain. CDR1 is MNHNS and CDR2 is SASEGT in the germline V gene. V lost 3 bases and J lost 4, with 6 bases in between. The CDR3 has 12 residues.